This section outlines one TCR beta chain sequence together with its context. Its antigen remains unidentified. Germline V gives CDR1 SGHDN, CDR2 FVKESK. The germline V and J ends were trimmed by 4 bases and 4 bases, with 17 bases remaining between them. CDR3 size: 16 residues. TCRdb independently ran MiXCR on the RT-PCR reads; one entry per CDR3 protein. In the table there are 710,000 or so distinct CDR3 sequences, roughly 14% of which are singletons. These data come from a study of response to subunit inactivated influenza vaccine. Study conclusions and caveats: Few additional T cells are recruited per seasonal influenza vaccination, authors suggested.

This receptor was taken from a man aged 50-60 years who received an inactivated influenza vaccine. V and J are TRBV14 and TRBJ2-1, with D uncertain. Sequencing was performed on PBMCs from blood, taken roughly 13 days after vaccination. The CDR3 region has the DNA TGTGCCAGCAGCCGCGGCGACGTTAGCTTATACAATGAGCAGTTCTTC. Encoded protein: CASSRGDVSLYNEQFF. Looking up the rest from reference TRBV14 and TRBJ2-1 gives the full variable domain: EAGVTQFPSHSVIEKGQTVTLRCDPISGHDNLYWYRRVMGKEIKFLLHFVKESKQDESGMPNNRFLAERTGGTYSTLKVQPAELEDSGVYFCASSRGDVSLYNEQFFGPGTRLTVL.